Listed below are T cell receptor beta chains from one sample, sequenced in a study of blood T cells in healthy people across ages. TCRdb reanalysed the 5' RACE reads using MiXCR and keeps one entry per CDR3 protein. This repertoire shows 800,000 to 1,300,000 distinct CDR3 sequences, approximately 26% found once; its top ten account for approximately 0.79%. These same data were also listed under a study on T cells of mothers and their children.

Input material: blood. These receptors were taken from a girl aged 2 to 10 in good health. CDR3s include the opening cysteine and the closing phenylalanine or tryptophan. D genes are given only for firm matches. Expanded clones get a size class; other rows say once, few or many, or leave the size out.

clone_size j_call d_call cdr3_length v_call cdr3_aa cdr3_nt
NA TRBJ2-6 NA 16 TRBV27 CASSNNRDPGANVLTF TGTGCCAGCAGTAATAACAGGGATCCTGGGGCCAACGTCCTGACTTTC
NA TRBJ1-2 NA 9 TRBV21-1 CASPFGYTF TGTGCCAGCCCGTTCGGCTACACCTTC
NA TRBJ2-3 NA 13 TRBV7-3 CASSLSQVDTQYF TGTGCCAGCAGCTTATCACAGGTGGATACGCAGTATTTT
NA TRBJ2-2 TRBD1 15 TRBV7-3 CASGATGAVTGELFF TGTGCCAGCGGTGCAACAGGGGCCGTCACCGGGGAGCTGTTTTTT
few TRBJ2-7 NA 14 TRBV20-1 CSARDWVGGLEQYF TGCAGTGCTAGAGATTGGGTTGGGGGTTTGGAGCAGTACTTC
NA TRBJ2-3 NA 14 TRBV7-2 CASSLSRDTDTQYF TGTGCCAGCAGCTTATCTCGGGACACAGATACGCAGTATTTT
NA TRBJ1-1 NA 15 TRBV5-1 CASSLRWGSNTEAFF TGCGCCAGCAGCTTGAGGTGGGGTTCAAACACTGAAGCTTTCTTT
few TRBJ2-7 TRBD1 15 TRBV5-5 CASSLWGTGNHEQYF TGTGCCAGCAGCTTGTGGGGGACAGGGAACCACGAGCAGTACTTC
few TRBJ1-1 TRBD1 14 TRBV29-1 CSVGDRGANTEAFF TGCAGCGTTGGGGACAGGGGAGCGAACACTGAAGCTTTCTTT
few TRBJ1-5 NA 17 TRBV7-9 CASSSTPHGREERSQHF TGTGCCAGCAGCTCCACTCCTCACGGGCGTGAGGAAAGATCCCAGCATTTT
few TRBJ2-2 NA 15 TRBV5-1 CASSLSGHSTGELFF TGCGCCAGCAGCTTGAGCGGACACTCCACCGGGGAGCTGTTTTTT
NA TRBJ1-2 NA 11 TRBV20-1 CSASKAYGYTF TGCAGTGCTAGCAAAGCATATGGCTACACCTTT
NA TRBJ2-1 TRBD1 14 TRBV20-1 CSARDAYRGDEQFF TGCAGTGCTAGAGATGCGTACAGGGGTGATGAGCAGTTCTTC
few TRBJ1-2 NA 14 TRBV5-1 CASSLNGVGHGYTF TGCGCCAGCAGCTTGAATGGGGTGGGGCACGGCTACACCTTC
NA TRBJ2-1 TRBD1 15 TRBV4-1 CASSHHGQGRNEQFF TGCGCCAGCAGCCACCACGGACAGGGTAGGAATGAGCAGTTCTTC
NA TRBJ2-5 TRBD2 14 TRBV29-1 CSVSLRGREETQYF TGCAGCGTTTCCCTTCGAGGGAGGGAAGAGACCCAGTACTTC
few TRBJ2-5 NA 14 TRBV9 CASSVGLIQETQYF TGTGCCAGCAGCGTAGGACTCATCCAAGAGACCCAGTACTTC
NA TRBJ1-2 NA 15 TRBV7-9 CASSNPGGLVWGYTF TGTGCCAGCAGTAACCCGGGAGGATTGGTGTGGGGCTACACCTTC
NA TRBJ2-1 TRBD2 15 TRBV7-9 CASSPTGLDTNEQFF TGTGCCAGCAGCCCAACGGGACTAGATACCAATGAGCAGTTCTTC
NA TRBJ2-1 NA 13 TRBV28 CASSPRTYNEQFF TGTGCCAGCAGTCCACGAACATACAATGAGCAGTTCTTC
few TRBJ2-7 TRBD1 15 TRBV5-1 CASSVPGTGAHEQYF TGCGCCAGCAGCGTGCCGGGGACAGGGGCCCACGAGCAGTACTTC
few TRBJ1-4 NA 14 TRBV20-1 CSASGMRANEKLFF TGCAGTGCCTCAGGGATGAGGGCTAATGAAAAACTGTTTTTT
few TRBJ2-5 NA 15 TRBV7-9 CASSLAPGIGETQYF TGTGCCAGCAGCTTAGCCCCGGGGATAGGGGAGACCCAGTACTTC
NA TRBJ2-7 NA 15 TRBV4-1 CASSQVQGNSYEQYF TGCGCCAGCAGCCAAGTCCAGGGGAACAGCTACGAGCAGTACTTC
NA TRBJ2-1 TRBD1 15 TRBV6-6 CASSRDRGYYNEQFF TGTGCCAGCAGCCGGGACAGGGGGTACTACAATGAGCAGTTCTTC
few TRBJ2-3 NA 15 TRBV6-1 CASKVLAGSTDTQYF TGTGCCAGCAAAGTACTAGCAGGTAGCACAGATACGCAGTATTTT
NA TRBJ2-5 NA 15 TRBV5-6 CASSLPRGGQETQYF TGTGCCAGCAGCTTGCCAAGGGGAGGCCAAGAGACCCAGTACTTC
NA TRBJ2-5 NA 13 TRBV6-6 CASSYRSGETQYF TGTGCCAGCAGTTATCGCAGTGGGGAGACCCAGTACTTC
NA TRBJ2-7 TRBD1 14 TRBV5-1 CASSFEQGEYEQYF TGCGCCAGCAGCTTCGAACAGGGGGAGTACGAGCAGTACTTC
few TRBJ2-1 NA 14 TRBV3-1 CASSQDDYYNEQFF TGTGCCAGCAGCCAAGACGACTACTACAATGAGCAGTTCTTC
NA TRBJ1-1 NA 15 TRBV7-2 CASSFKGLGNTEAFF TGTGCCAGCAGCTTCAAGGGCCTTGGGAACACTGAAGCTTTCTTT
NA TRBJ2-1 NA 18 TRBV6-5 CASSLNSGTINYHNEQFF TGTGCCAGCAGTTTAAACTCCGGGACAATAAATTACCACAATGAGCAGTTCTTC
once TRBJ2-2 NA 15 TRBV9 CASSAENVFTGELFF TGTGCCAGCAGCGCCGAGAATGTATTTACCGGGGAGCTGTTTTTT
few TRBJ1-1 NA 13 TRBV12-3/TRBV12-4 CASSYGEFTEAFF TGTGCCAGCAGTTACGGGGAATTCACTGAAGCTTTCTTT
NA TRBJ2-5 NA 14 TRBV11-1 CDSSSWTDQETQYF TGTGACAGCAGCTCTTGGACAGACCAAGAGACCCAGTACTTC
NA TRBJ1-2 NA 11 TRBV29-1 CSLRDDYGYTF TGCAGCCTGAGGGATGACTATGGCTACACCTTC
NA TRBJ1-1 NA 16 TRBV20-1 CSARDRGFYMNTEAFF TGCAGTGCTAGAGATAGGGGGTTCTACATGAACACTGAAGCTTTCTTT
NA TRBJ2-2 TRBD1 17 TRBV9 CASSTPAGGIGPGELFF TGTGCCAGCAGCACCCCGGCAGGGGGCATTGGGCCCGGGGAGCTGTTTTTT
many TRBJ2-1 TRBD2 15 TRBV5-6 CASSPGLAGSNEQFF TGTGCCAGCAGCCCCGGACTAGCGGGGTCCAATGAGCAGTTCTTC
few TRBJ2-1 NA 14 TRBV7-2 CASSLIPGFDEQFF TGTGCCAGCAGCTTAATACCGGGGTTTGATGAGCAGTTCTTC
NA TRBJ2-1 NA 20 TRBV5-6 CASSSIGTGASNSSYNEQFF TGTGCCAGCAGCTCGATCGGGACTGGTGCATCTAACAGCTCCTACAATGAGCAGTTCTTC
few TRBJ1-1 NA 12 TRBV6-1 CASSATGSEAFF TGTGCCAGCAGTGCGACAGGTTCTGAAGCTTTCTTT
NA TRBJ2-7 NA 14 TRBV6-5 CASSYTTGRYEQYF TGTGCCAGCAGTTACACGACAGGTCGCTACGAGCAGTACTTC
NA TRBJ2-1 TRBD2 17 TRBV6-1 CASSDPDPGLANNEQFF TGTGCCAGCAGTGATCCCGATCCGGGACTAGCGAACAATGAGCAGTTCTTC
NA TRBJ2-3 TRBD2 16 TRBV28 CASSEIPGLNTDTQYF TGTGCCAGCAGTGAAATCCCGGGACTAAACACAGATACGCAGTATTTT